This is a list of T cell receptor beta chains from one sample in a study of T cell repertoires in cytomegalovirus infection. TCRdb re-analysed the reads in MiXCR, keeping a single row per CDR3 protein. Among 160,000 or so distinct CDR3 sequences, about a sixth were seen once, and the ten largest hold 15% to 20%. Sequencing input: CD8+ T cells from PBMCs. These receptors were obtained from a human donor in good health (CMV status not recorded). Some clones in this sample may be carry-over from other donors' samples. Each CDR3 is given with its conserved first and last residue. Each record gives: clone size, V gene, D gene, J gene, CDR3 DNA, CDR3 protein. A D gene is named only where the DNA matches it firmly. For some rows the clone size is stated as once, few or many, or as a class when expanded; others skip it.

abundance: few
v_gene: TRBV5-1
d_gene: TRBD1
j_gene: TRBJ2-7
CDR3nt: TGCGCCAGCAGCTTGGTGGGACAGCGAGGCGAGCAGTACTTC
CDR3aa: CASSLVGQRGEQYF

abundance: NA
v_gene: TRBV11-2
d_gene: TRBD2
j_gene: TRBJ2-1
CDR3nt: TGTGCCAGCACCTTTCTAGCGGGAGGTATAAATGAGCAGTTCTTC
CDR3aa: CASTFLAGGINEQFF

abundance: few
v_gene: TRBV6-2/TRBV6-3
d_gene: NA
j_gene: TRBJ2-1
CDR3nt: TGTGCCAACAGTTCCCCGGAGGTGGATGAGCAGTTCTTC
CDR3aa: CANSSPEVDEQFF

abundance: few
v_gene: TRBV19
d_gene: NA
j_gene: TRBJ1-3
CDR3nt: TGTGCCAGTAGTATTAGATGGACCGAGAACTCTGGAAACACCATATATTTT
CDR3aa: CASSIRWTENSGNTIYF

abundance: few
v_gene: TRBV7-2
d_gene: TRBD1
j_gene: TRBJ1-2
CDR3nt: TGTGCCAGCAGCTTATCCGGGACAGGGGGCGATGGCTACACCTTC
CDR3aa: CASSLSGTGGDGYTF

abundance: NA
v_gene: TRBV6-5
d_gene: NA
j_gene: TRBJ2-7
CDR3nt: TGTGCCAGCAGTTACTCGTTGAGGGACTACGAGCAGTACTTC
CDR3aa: CASSYSLRDYEQYF

abundance: NA
v_gene: TRBV11-2
d_gene: NA
j_gene: TRBJ2-5
CDR3nt: TGTGCCAGCAGCTTAGGGGGCTCATTACTCCAAGAGACCCAGTACTTC
CDR3aa: CASSLGGSLLQETQYF

abundance: NA
v_gene: TRBV7-2
d_gene: TRBD1
j_gene: TRBJ2-7
CDR3nt: TGTGCCAGCAGCTTACGGGACAGGGGTTCGAAGGAGCAGTACTTC
CDR3aa: CASSLRDRGSKEQYF

abundance: many
v_gene: TRBV7-2
d_gene: TRBD1
j_gene: TRBJ2-7
CDR3nt: TGTGCCAGCAGTGACCCGGGACAGGGGTCCTACGAGCAGTACTTC
CDR3aa: CASSDPGQGSYEQYF

abundance: NA
v_gene: TRBV27
d_gene: TRBD2
j_gene: TRBJ2-7
CDR3nt: TGTGCCAGCAGGATAGCGGGGGCTGGAGGAGCAGCCTACGAGCAGTACTTC
CDR3aa: CASRIAGAGGAAYEQYF

abundance: many
v_gene: TRBV7-6
d_gene: NA
j_gene: TRBJ2-3
CDR3nt: TGTGCCAGCAGGCGGGATGTGGAGCGCACAGATACGCAGTATTTT
CDR3aa: CASRRDVERTDTQYF

abundance: NA
v_gene: TRBV28
d_gene: TRBD1
j_gene: TRBJ1-1
CDR3nt: TGTGCCAGCAGTTTCTCGTTAACCGGGACAGGGATTTCTGAAGCTTTCTTT
CDR3aa: CASSFSLTGTGISEAFF

abundance: few
v_gene: TRBV28
d_gene: TRBD1
j_gene: TRBJ2-1
CDR3nt: TGTGCCAGCAGCTCGGGACAGGGATTCACGGGAGACAATGAGCAGTTCTTC
CDR3aa: CASSSGQGFTGDNEQFF

abundance: NA
v_gene: TRBV27
d_gene: NA
j_gene: TRBJ2-7
CDR3nt: TGTGCCAGCAGCCCCACGACTAGTGGCTACGAGCAGTACTTC
CDR3aa: CASSPTTSGYEQYF

abundance: once
v_gene: TRBV7-2
d_gene: NA
j_gene: TRBJ1-2
CDR3nt: TGTGCCAGCAGTTACTTATTACCACAGGCGGGAGTTTTCTATGGCTACACCTTC
CDR3aa: CASSYLLPQAGVFYGYTF

abundance: NA
v_gene: TRBV6-2/TRBV6-3
d_gene: NA
j_gene: TRBJ2-3
CDR3nt: TGTGCCAGCAGTTACGGCGCGGACACAGATACGCAGTATTTT
CDR3aa: CASSYGADTDTQYF

abundance: NA
v_gene: TRBV7-9
d_gene: NA
j_gene: TRBJ2-1
CDR3nt: TGTGCCAGCACTGGCGGAAACTACAATGAGCAGTTCTTC
CDR3aa: CASTGGNYNEQFF

abundance: few
v_gene: TRBV7-3
d_gene: TRBD2
j_gene: TRBJ2-1
CDR3nt: TGTGCCAGCAGCCTCGGGACTAGCGACCCTTACAATGAGCAGTTCTTC
CDR3aa: CASSLGTSDPYNEQFF

abundance: NA
v_gene: TRBV20-1
d_gene: NA
j_gene: TRBJ1-2
CDR3nt: TGCAGTGCTGCCGAGGGGGGGCTCCGATATGGCTACACCTTC
CDR3aa: CSAAEGGLRYGYTF

abundance: few
v_gene: TRBV27
d_gene: TRBD2
j_gene: TRBJ2-1
CDR3nt: TGTGCCAGCAGGAAGCGGGGAGGGGCTGAGCAGTTCTTC
CDR3aa: CASRKRGGAEQFF

abundance: few
v_gene: TRBV6-1
d_gene: NA
j_gene: TRBJ2-7
CDR3nt: TGTGCCAGCAGTGAAGCGACTGAGGAGTACTTC
CDR3aa: CASSEATEEYF

abundance: few
v_gene: TRBV12-3/TRBV12-4
d_gene: TRBD2
j_gene: TRBJ2-5
CDR3nt: TGTGCCAGCAGTTCGCCTCTAGCGGGAGAAGAGACCCAGTACTTC
CDR3aa: CASSSPLAGEETQYF

abundance: NA
v_gene: TRBV4-3
d_gene: NA
j_gene: TRBJ2-2
CDR3nt: TGCGCCAGCAGCAAAGGAGGGTCATTGGGCTCCGGGGAGCTGTTTTTT
CDR3aa: CASSKGGSLGSGELFF

abundance: NA
v_gene: TRBV28
d_gene: NA
j_gene: TRBJ2-5
CDR3nt: TGTGCCAGCAGTCCTAGGGGGGGACAGGCCCGAGAGACCCAGTACTTC
CDR3aa: CASSPRGGQARETQYF

abundance: NA
v_gene: TRBV7-6
d_gene: NA
j_gene: TRBJ2-7
CDR3nt: TGTGCCAGCAGCTTTATCGGTTCGCTCGAGCAGTACTTC
CDR3aa: CASSFIGSLEQYF

abundance: NA
v_gene: TRBV7-8
d_gene: TRBD2
j_gene: TRBJ2-5
CDR3nt: TGTGCCAGCAGCTTGCCGGGACTACGGTACGAGACCCAGTACTTC
CDR3aa: CASSLPGLRYETQYF